This TCR beta chain was captured in a study of blood T cell repertoires in COVID-19. CDR3 length equals 15 residues. CDR1 and CDR2 from the germline V gene are SGHAT and FQNNGV. V was clipped by 3 bases and J by 0 bases, with 12 bases between them. This clone was seen a handful of times. Authors' methods: It was from reference gene primer amplification that nucleated cell counts were estimated. Clones were read by immunoSEQ multiplex PCR, and TCRdb kept only the in-frame ones, dropping some. V and J calls and clone size are given by that table; D and trimming were obtained from the DNA. The sample lists a few hundred thousand clones, 85% occurring once.

The sequence came from a human donor in a cohort sampled during active COVID-19. The chain has TRBV11-2 and TRBJ2-7; D possibly corresponds to TRBD1 (6 bases). Sequencing input: peripheral blood. This CDR3 is CASSFSGGFSYEQYF. CDR3 nucleotides: TGTGCCAGCAGCTTCAGTGGGGGCTTCTCCTACGAGCAGTACTTC.